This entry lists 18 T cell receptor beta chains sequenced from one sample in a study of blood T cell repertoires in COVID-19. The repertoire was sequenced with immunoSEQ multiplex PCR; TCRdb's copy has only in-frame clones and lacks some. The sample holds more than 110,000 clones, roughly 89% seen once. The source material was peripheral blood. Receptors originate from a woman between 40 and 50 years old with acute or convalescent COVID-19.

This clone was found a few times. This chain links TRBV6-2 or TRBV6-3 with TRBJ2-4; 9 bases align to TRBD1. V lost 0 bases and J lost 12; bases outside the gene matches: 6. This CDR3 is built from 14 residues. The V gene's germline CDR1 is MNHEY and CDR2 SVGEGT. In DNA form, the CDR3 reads TGTGCCAGCAGTTACTCGGGGACAGGGCTCGGTCAGTACTTC. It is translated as CASSYSGTGLGQYF.

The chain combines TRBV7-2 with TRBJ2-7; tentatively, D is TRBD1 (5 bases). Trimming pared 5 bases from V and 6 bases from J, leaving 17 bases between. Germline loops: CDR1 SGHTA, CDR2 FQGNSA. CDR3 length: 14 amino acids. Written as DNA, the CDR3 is TGTGCCAGCAGCCCCTGGGGCCCGCGGTCCGAGCAGTACTTC. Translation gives CASSPWGPRSEQYF.

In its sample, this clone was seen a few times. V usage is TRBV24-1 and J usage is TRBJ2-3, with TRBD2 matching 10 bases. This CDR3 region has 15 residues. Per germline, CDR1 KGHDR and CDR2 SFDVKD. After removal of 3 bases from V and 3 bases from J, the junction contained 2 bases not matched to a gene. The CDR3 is CATSDTSGMTDTQYF. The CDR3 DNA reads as TGTGCCACCAGTGATACTAGCGGGATGACAGATACGCAGTATTTT.

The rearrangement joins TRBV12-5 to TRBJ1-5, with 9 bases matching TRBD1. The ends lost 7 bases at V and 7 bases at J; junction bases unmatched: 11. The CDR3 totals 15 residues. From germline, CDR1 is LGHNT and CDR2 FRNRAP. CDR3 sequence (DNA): TGTGCTAGTGCCTGGGGGACAGGGAGCGTGCAGCCCCAGCATTTT. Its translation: CASAWGTGSVQPQHF.

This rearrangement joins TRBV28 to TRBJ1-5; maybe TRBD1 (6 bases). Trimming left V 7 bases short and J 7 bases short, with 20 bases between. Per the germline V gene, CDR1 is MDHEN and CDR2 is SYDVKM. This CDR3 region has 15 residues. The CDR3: CASTTDRGFYQPQHF. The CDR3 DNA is TGTGCCAGCACCACCGATAGGGGGTTCTACCAGCCCCAGCATTTT.

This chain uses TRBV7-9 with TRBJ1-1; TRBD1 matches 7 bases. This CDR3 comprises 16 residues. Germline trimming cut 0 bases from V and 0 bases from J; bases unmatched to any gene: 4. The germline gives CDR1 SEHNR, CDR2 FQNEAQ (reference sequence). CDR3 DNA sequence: TGTGCCAGCAGCTTAGCGTACAGGGGCGTGAACACTGAAGCTTTCTTT. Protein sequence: CASSLAYRGVNTEAFF.

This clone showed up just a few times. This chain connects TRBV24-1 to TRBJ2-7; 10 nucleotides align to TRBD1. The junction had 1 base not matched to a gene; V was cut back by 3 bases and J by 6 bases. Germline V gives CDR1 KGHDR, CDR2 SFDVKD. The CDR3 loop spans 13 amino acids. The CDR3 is CATSDGDRGEQYF. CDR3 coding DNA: TGTGCCACCAGTGATGGGGACAGGGGCGAGCAGTACTTC.

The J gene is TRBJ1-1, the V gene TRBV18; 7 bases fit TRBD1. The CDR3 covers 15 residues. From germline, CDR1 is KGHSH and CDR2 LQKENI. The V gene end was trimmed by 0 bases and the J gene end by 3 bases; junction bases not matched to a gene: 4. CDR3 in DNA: TGTGCCAGCTCACCACCAGGGGGCACGGACACTGAAGCTTTCTTT. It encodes CASSPPGGTDTEAFF.

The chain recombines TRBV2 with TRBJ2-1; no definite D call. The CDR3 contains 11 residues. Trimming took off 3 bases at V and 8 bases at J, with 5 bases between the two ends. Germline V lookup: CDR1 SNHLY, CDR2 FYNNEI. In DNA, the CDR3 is TGTGCCAGCAGTGATGAGTATGAGCAGTTCTTC. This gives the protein CASSDEYEQFF. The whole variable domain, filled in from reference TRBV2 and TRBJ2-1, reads EPEVTQTPSHQVTQMGQEVILRCVPISNHLYFYWYRQILGQKVEFLVSFYNNEISEKSEIFDDQFSVERPDGSNFTLKIRSTKLEDSAMYFCASSDEYEQFFGPGTRLTVL.

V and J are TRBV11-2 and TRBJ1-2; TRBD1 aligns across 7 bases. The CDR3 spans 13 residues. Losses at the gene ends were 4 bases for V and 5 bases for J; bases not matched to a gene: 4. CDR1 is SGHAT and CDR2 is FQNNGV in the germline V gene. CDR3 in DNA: TGTGCCAGCAGCTCGACAGGGATGTATGGCTACACCTTC. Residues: CASSSTGMYGYTF.

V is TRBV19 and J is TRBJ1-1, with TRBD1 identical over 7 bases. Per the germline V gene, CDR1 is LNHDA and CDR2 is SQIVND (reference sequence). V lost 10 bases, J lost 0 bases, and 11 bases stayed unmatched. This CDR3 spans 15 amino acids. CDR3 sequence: CATTDQTGMNTEAFF. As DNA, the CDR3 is TGTGCCACTACTGATCAGACAGGGATGAACACTGAAGCTTTCTTT.

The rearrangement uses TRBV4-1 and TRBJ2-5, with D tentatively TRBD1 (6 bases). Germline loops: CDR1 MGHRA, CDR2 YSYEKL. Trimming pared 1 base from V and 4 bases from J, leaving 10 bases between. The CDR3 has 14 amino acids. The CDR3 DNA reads TGCGCCAGCAGCCAAGTACGCAGGGGAGAGACCCAGTACTTC. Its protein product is CASSQVRRGETQYF.

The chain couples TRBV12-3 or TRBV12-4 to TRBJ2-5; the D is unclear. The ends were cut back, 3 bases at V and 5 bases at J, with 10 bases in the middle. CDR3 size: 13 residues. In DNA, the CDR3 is TGTGCCAGCAGTTTCCAGTCCGGGGAGACCCAGTACTTC. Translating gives CASSFQSGETQYF.

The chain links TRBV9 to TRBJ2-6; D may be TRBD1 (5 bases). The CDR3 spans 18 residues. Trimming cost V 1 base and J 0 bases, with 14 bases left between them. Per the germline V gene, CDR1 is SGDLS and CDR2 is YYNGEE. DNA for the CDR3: TGTGCCAGCAGCGTAATCCCTGACAGCTTCTCTGGGGCCAACGTCCTGACTTTC. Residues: CASSVIPDSFSGANVLTF.

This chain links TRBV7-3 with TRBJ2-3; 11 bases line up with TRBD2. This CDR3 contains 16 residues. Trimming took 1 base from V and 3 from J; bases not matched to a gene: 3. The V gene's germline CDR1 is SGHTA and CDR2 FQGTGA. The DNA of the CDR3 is TGTGCCAGCAGCTTAAGCCGACTAGCGGGGACAGATACGCAGTATTTT. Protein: CASSLSRLAGTDTQYF.

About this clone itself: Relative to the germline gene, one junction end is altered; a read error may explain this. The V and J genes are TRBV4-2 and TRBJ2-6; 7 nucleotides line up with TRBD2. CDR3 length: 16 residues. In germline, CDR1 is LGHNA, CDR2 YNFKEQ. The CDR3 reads CAGRSGESSGANVLTF. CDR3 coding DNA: TGTGCCGGCAGAAGCGGGGAAAGCTCTGGGGCCAACGTCCTGACTTTC.

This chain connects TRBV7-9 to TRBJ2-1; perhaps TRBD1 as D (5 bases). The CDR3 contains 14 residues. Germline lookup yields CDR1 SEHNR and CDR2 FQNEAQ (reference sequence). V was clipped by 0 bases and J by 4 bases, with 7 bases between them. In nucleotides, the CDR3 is TGTGCCAGCAGCTTAGCGCAGGGTTACAATGAGCAGTTCTTC. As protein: CASSLAQGYNEQFF.

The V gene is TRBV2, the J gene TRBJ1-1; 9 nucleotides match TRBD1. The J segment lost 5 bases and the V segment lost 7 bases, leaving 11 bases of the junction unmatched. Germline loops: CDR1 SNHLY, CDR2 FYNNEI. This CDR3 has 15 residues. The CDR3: CASKGLQGAGTEAFF. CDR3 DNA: TGTGCCAGCAAGGGATTACAGGGGGCAGGGACTGAAGCTTTCTTT.